This TCR beta chain was identified during a study of T cells after posttransplantation cyclophosphamide. The table came from immunoSEQ multiplex PCR; TCRdb's copy has only in-frame clones and leaves some out. There are 36,000 or so clones in the sample, none observed a single time. The CDR3 totals 14 residues. V lost 0 bases, J lost 1 base, and 6 bases lay in between. The germline CDR1 and CDR2 sequences are SGHDT and YYEEEE. There are many counts of this clone. Its antigen remains unidentified. Study findings and constraints: TRB clonality was highly associated with recipient CMV seropositivity and reactivation. Later post-transplant blood repertoires were often dominated by donor CD8+ memory clones. TRB overlap between skin or GI tissue T cells and blood was limited.

This chain joins TRBV5-6 and TRBJ2-3; D gene unclear. The receptor was isolated from a girl aged 5 to 17 in good health, CMV-negative, and a related stem cell transplant donor. Material: PBMCs. The DNA for the CDR3 is TGTGCCAGCAGCTTGGGACTTGGCACAGATACGCAGTATTTT. It yields the protein CASSLGLGTDTQYF.